This T cell receptor beta chain was profiled in a study of T cell responses to AZD1222 COVID-19 vaccine. TCRdb keeps only in-frame clones here, not all; method: immunoSEQ multiplex PCR. This table has around 130,000 clones, 88% appearing once. J was trimmed by 3 bases and V by 0 bases; bases with no gene match: 7. Germline CDR1 LGHNA, CDR2 YSLEER. The CDR3 length is 17 residues. This clone occurred once. Its antigen remains unidentified. Study conclusions and caveats: Of the AZD1222 recipients, only five to seven were seropositive at baseline. Elevations in Spike-specific TCR breadth and depth followed administration of two AZD1222 doses. Clonal diversity may have been underestimated, and the donors were mostly white British, with more females than males. It was only after the peak T cell response that any repertoires were sampled.

The J gene is TRBJ2-3, the V gene TRBV4-3; 9 positions match TRBD2. This receptor was taken from an adult in good health. The specimen was peripheral blood, collected on day 0 of AZD1222 vaccination. The CDR3 sequence is CASSQDPSGIGTDTQYF. The CDR3 DNA reads TGCGCCAGCAGCCAAGATCCTAGCGGGATAGGGACAGATACGCAGTATTTT.